Following are 9 T cell receptor beta chains from one sample sequenced in a study of blood T cells in healthy people across ages. Sample-barcoded 5' priming and a J-beta primer mix drove a second PCR of roughly 7 to 11 cycles. TCRdb re-called the 5' RACE reads through MiXCR, storing one row per CDR3 protein. The sample includes 730,000 or so distinct CDR3 sequences, roughly two fifths of them seen just once. Sequencing was carried out using blood. The receptors stem from a man at least 80 years old in good health.

This chain connects TRBV6-2 or TRBV6-3 to TRBJ2-5; either TRBD1 or TRBD2 may fit D (5 bases each). TRBJ2-7 explains the end of the DNA better; the J call may be wrong. Germline assignment: CDR1 MNHEY and CDR2 SVGEGT. The CDR3 contains 18 residues. The CDR3 spells CASSYGGGRGRMYYEQYF. CDR3 nucleotides: TGTGCCAGCAGTTACGGAGGAGGTAGGGGCCGAATGTACTACGAGCAGTACTTC.

This clonotype occurred a few times. V is TRBV7-8 and J is TRBJ2-5; perhaps TRBD2 as D (6 bases). Trimming cost V 5 bases and J 5 bases, with 18 bases left between them. The CDR3 extends over 15 amino acids. Germline loops: CDR1 SGHVS, CDR2 FQNEAQ. The CDR3 sequence is CASSLEGAPRETQYF. In nucleotides, the CDR3 is TGTGCCAGCAGCCTGGAGGGCGCCCCTAGGGAGACCCAGTACTTC.

This clonotype was counted only a few times. The gene calls are TRBV29-1 and TRBJ2-2, with D tentatively TRBD1 (5 bases). Germline V CDR1 and CDR2: SQVTM, ANQGSEA. Between the trimmed V and J ends, which lost 7 bases and 3 bases, there was a span of 12 bases. This CDR3 has 13 amino acids. The CDR3 DNA reads as TGCAGCGCGCGAAGGGGTTACACCGGGGAGCTGTTTTTT. It encodes CSARRGYTGELFF.

The chain recombines TRBV2 with TRBJ2-5; D remains ambiguous. Germline V gene sequence: CDR1 SNHLY, CDR2 FYNNEI. There are 15 residues in the CDR3. V dropped 7 bases and J dropped 5 bases, with 20 bases sitting between them. The CDR3 DNA follows: TGTGCCAGCATCACCAACAGTGGGCACGGGGAGACCCAGTACTTC. It specifies CASITNSGHGETQYF.

This clonotype has a handful of counts. This chain connects TRBV6-2 or TRBV6-3 to TRBJ2-1; weak D call: TRBD1 (5 bases). The CDR3 contains 15 residues. Per germline, CDR1 MNHEY and CDR2 SVGEGT. The V and J ends lost 5 bases and 3 bases respectively, with 14 bases between them. CDR3 residues: CASSATRVLYNEQFF. The CDR3 bases are TGTGCCAGCAGTGCGACCAGGGTTCTCTACAATGAGCAGTTCTTC.

This clonotype occurred a few times. The chain has TRBV5-1 and TRBJ2-3; 9 bases align to TRBD2. Losses at the gene ends were 1 base for V and 4 bases for J; bases not matched to a gene: 1. In germline, CDR1 is SGHRS, CDR2 YFSETQ. The CDR3 consists of 14 residues. The CDR3 DNA is TGCGCCAGCAGCTTGACTAGCGGGTCAGATACGCAGTATTTT. This translates into CASSLTSGSDTQYF.

The rearrangement uses TRBV10-1 and TRBJ2-1; 8 nucleotides match TRBD1. The CDR3 length is 13 residues. Trimming took 6 bases from V and 9 from J; bases not matched to a gene: 7. CDR1 is WNHNN and CDR2 is SYGVQD in the germline V gene (reference sequence). CDR3 in amino acids: CASRSITGGEQFF. DNA of the CDR3: TGCGCCAGCAGATCCATCACAGGGGGTGAGCAGTTCTTC.

A few counts support this clonotype. V is TRBV29-1 and J is TRBJ1-1; D gene uncertain. The V and J ends lost 4 bases and 1 base respectively, with 10 bases between them. From germline, CDR1 is SQVTM and CDR2 ANQGSEA. The CDR3 sequence is 13 residues long. The CDR3 nucleotides read TGCAGCGTTGGTCAGAAACAGAACACTGAAGCTTTCTTT. As protein: CSVGQKQNTEAFF.

CDR3 nucleotide sequence: TGTGCCAGCAGTGAGCCACGGACTGTCGACAATGAGCAGTTCTTC. Residues: CASSEPRTVDNEQFF. The chain carries TRBV6-1 and TRBJ2-1; D possibly corresponds to TRBD2 (5 bases). Germline assignment: CDR1 MNHNS and CDR2 SASEGT. The CDR3 spans 15 residues. The ends were cut back, 3 bases at V and 5 bases at J, with 14 bases in the middle.